The 21 T cell receptor beta chains given below trace back to one sample, sequenced in a study of beta chain features in type 1 diabetes. Study-wide results and limits: In all four CD4+ subsets, TCRB CDR3 length was significantly, moderately reduced in type 1 diabetes.

Sequencing targeted expressed TCRB transcripts, as all isolated RNA had been reverse transcribed. Profiling relied on immunoSEQ multiplex PCR, and the TCRdb table lists in-frame clones only, not all of them. Among around 340,000 clones listed, around 9% were seen once. These TCRs' antigens remain unknown. Sequenced material: central memory CD4+ T cells from blood. These receptors originate from a man aged 30-40 years with type 1 diabetes.

CDR3: CASSIAGGSGETQYF. The DNA of the CDR3 is TGTGCCAGCAGTATAGCGGGGGGCTCCGGGGAGACCCAGTACTTC. The V and J genes are TRBV6-6 and TRBJ2-5; TRBD2 matches 10 bases. Germline V lookup: CDR1 MNHNY, CDR2 SVGAGI (reference sequence). V was clipped by 5 bases and J by 5 bases; unmatched bases: 8. The CDR3 totals 15 residues.

This clone was detected a few times. The chain links TRBV30 to TRBJ2-5; 10 bases match TRBD1. In germline, CDR1 is GTSNPN, CDR2 SVGIG (reference sequence). The CDR3 covers 11 residues. Trimming took 8 bases from V and 3 from J; bases not matched to a gene: 0. As DNA, the CDR3 is TGTGCCGGGACAGGGGAAGAGACCCAGTACTTC. This translates into CAGTGEETQYF.

There are a few counts of this clone. This chain links TRBV7-2 with TRBJ2-1; no clear D gene. This CDR3 has 12 amino acids. CDR1 and CDR2 (germline): SGHTA, FQGNSA. V lost 5 bases to trimming and J lost 4 bases, with 6 bases between them. The CDR3: CASSASYNEQFF. The CDR3 DNA reads TGTGCCAGCAGCGCCAGTTACAATGAGCAGTTCTTC.

The chain carries TRBV2 and TRBJ1-5, with 7 bases that match TRBD1. The V segment lost 6 bases and the J segment 5 bases; nucleotides outside the gene matches: 7. The CDR3 loop spans 14 amino acids. Germline loops: CDR1 SNHLY, CDR2 FYNNEI. CDR3 sequence reads: CASRPGQRDQPQHF. CDR3 bases: TGTGCCAGCAGGCCGGGACAGCGCGATCAGCCCCAGCATTTT.

This clone was counted only a few times. The chain links TRBV7-8 to TRBJ2-1, with 10 bases fitting TRBD2. The CDR3 totals 14 residues. V dropped 6 bases and J dropped 8; count of bases not matched to a gene: 7. The germline V gene encodes CDR1 SGHVS and CDR2 FQNEAQ. CDR3 DNA sequence: TGTGCCAGCAGAAGAGCGGGGGGGCAAGATGAGCAGTTCTTC. It encodes CASRRAGGQDEQFF.

The genes are TRBV9 and TRBJ2-2, with a weak D call TRBD2 (6 bases). V lost 5 bases and J lost 4, with 15 bases in between. The CDR3 is 15 residues long. Germline V gene sequence: CDR1 SGDLS, CDR2 YYNGEE. The CDR3 nucleotides are TGTGCCAGCAGGGGGGATCCCGGGGGCACCGGGGAGCTGTTTTTT. This codes for CASRGDPGGTGELFF.

This clone was counted at least ten times. The V gene is TRBV5-8, the J gene TRBJ2-5, with D perhaps matching TRBD1 (6 bases). This CDR3 is 15 amino acids long. The germline CDR1 and CDR2 sequences are SGHTS and YDEGEE. V dropped 3 bases and J dropped 5 bases, with 17 bases sitting between them. CDR3 loop: CASSWLQGLRETQYF. The CDR3, as DNA: TGTGCCAGCAGCTGGCTACAGGGTTTACGGGAGACCCAGTACTTC.

This clone was detected a few times. The chain recombines TRBV15 with TRBJ2-5; tentative D call: TRBD2 (5 bases). This CDR3 has 12 residues. V was trimmed by 5 bases and J by 5 bases, leaving 9 bases between them. Germline assignment: CDR1 LNHNV and CDR2 YYDKDF (reference sequence). For the CDR3, the DNA is TGTGCCACCAGCGGGAGCGGTGAGACCCAGTACTTC. Encoded protein: CATSGSGETQYF.

V and J are TRBV10-1 and TRBJ2-7; weak D call: TRBD2 (5 bases). The CDR3 spans 12 residues. CDR1 is WNHNN, CDR2 SYGVQD, per germline (reference sequence). Trimming took 9 bases from V and 5 from J, leaving 14 bases between them. CDR3 in amino acids: CARTTVTHEQYF. Here the CDR3 DNA reads TGCGCCAGGACTACAGTAACCCACGAGCAGTACTTC.

This clone turned up a few times. This chain joins TRBV10-3 and TRBJ1-5; the D gene is possibly TRBD1 (5 bases). This CDR3 spans 13 amino acids. Germline V gene data show CDR1 as ENHRY and CDR2 as SYGVKD. Trimming pared 6 bases from V and 3 bases from J, leaving 9 bases between. The chain's CDR3 is CAIRDKINQPQHF. CDR3 in DNA: TGTGCCATCAGGGACAAGATCAATCAGCCCCAGCATTTT.

This clone was seen only once. The same CDR3 can be traced to other DNA sequences in this sample. The chain has TRBV27 and TRBJ1-1; D is unresolved. The CDR3 has 13 amino acids. Germline lookup yields CDR1 MNHEY and CDR2 SMNVEV (reference sequence). Trimming took 2 bases from V and 4 from J, leaving 8 bases between them. The chain's CDR3 is CASSLIGGTEAFF. CDR3 bases: TGTGCCAGCAGTTTAATCGGCGGCACTGAAGCTTTCTTT.

V usage is TRBV29-1 and J usage is TRBJ2-4, with 9 bases lining up with TRBD1. Germline loops: CDR1 SQVTM, CDR2 ANQGSEA. The CDR3 spans 13 residues. Trimming took 6 bases from V and 4 from J; bases not matched to a gene: 4. The CDR3 DNA sequence: TGCAGCGTAGCGACAGGGGGAAAAAACATTCAGTACTTC. This encodes CSVATGGKNIQYF.

This clone was detected only a few times. The chain joins TRBV28 to TRBJ1-5; 8 bases align to TRBD1. The CDR3 sequence is 14 residues long. Trimming at V came to 6 bases and at J to 11 bases, leaving 12 bases not matched to a gene. Germline CDR1 reads MDHEN; CDR2 reads SYDVKM. CDR3 amino acids: CASRLQGVQRAQHF. CDR3 nucleotide sequence: TGTGCCAGCAGGCTACAGGGGGTTCAACGAGCCCAGCATTTT.

The gene calls are TRBV9 and TRBJ1-2, with D perhaps matching TRBD1 (5 bases). Germline CDR1 is SGDLS and CDR2 is YYNGEE. The V end lost 2 bases, the J end lost 3 bases, and 11 bases lay between the germline ends. This CDR3 is 14 amino acids long. The CDR3 spells CASSVDSDDYGYTF. The CDR3 nucleotides read TGTGCCAGCAGCGTCGACAGCGATGACTATGGCTACACCTTC.

The rearrangement uses TRBV7-2 and TRBJ1-2, with TRBD1 matching over 9 bases. V lost 2 bases, J lost 14 bases, and 9 bases stayed unmatched. The CDR3 spans 13 residues. Germline-derived CDR1 and CDR2 are SGHTA and FQGNSA. This CDR3 reads CASSLHGDRGKTF. DNA for the CDR3: TGTGCCAGCAGCTTACACGGCGACAGGGGGAAGACCTTC.

This clone occurred many times. This chain links TRBV7-2 with TRBJ2-7; D is undetermined. Germline-derived CDR1 and CDR2 are SGHTA and FQGNSA. Trimming removed 2 bases from V and 0 bases from J, with 11 bases in between. CDR3 length: 15 residues. The CDR3: CASSLLRSASYEQYF. The CDR3 bases are TGTGCCAGCAGCTTATTAAGGTCAGCCTCCTACGAGCAGTACTTC.

This clone appeared a few times. V usage is TRBV27 and J usage is TRBJ2-2, with unresolved D. This CDR3 contains 15 residues. In germline, CDR1 is MNHEY, CDR2 SMNVEV (reference sequence). Trimming took off 6 bases at V and 0 bases at J, with 11 bases between the two ends. The CDR3 here is CASRATVANTGELFF. The CDR3 DNA reads TGTGCCAGCAGGGCGACGGTTGCGAACACCGGGGAGCTGTTTTTT.

In its sample, this clone was seen many times. J is TRBJ2-7 and V is TRBV30; a possible D gene is TRBD1 (6 bases). Germline V lookup: CDR1 GTSNPN, CDR2 SVGIG (reference sequence). The ends were cut back, 0 bases at V and 5 bases at J, with 11 bases in the middle. This CDR3 comprises 13 residues. The CDR3: CAWSVQGPDEQYF. The CDR3 DNA reads as TGTGCCTGGAGTGTACAGGGCCCCGACGAGCAGTACTTC.

This clone has just a few counts. The chain couples TRBV7-9 to TRBJ2-3, with TRBD1 matching over 8 bases. The V gene's germline CDR1 is SEHNR and CDR2 FQNEAQ (reference sequence). The CDR3 covers 17 residues. V gave up 3 bases and J gave up 1 base; unmatched junction bases: 9. The CDR3: CASSFSHGGQGTDTQYF. CDR3 coding DNA: TGTGCCAGCAGCTTCTCGCACGGGGGACAGGGCACAGATACGCAGTATTTT.

This clone was counted only a few times. The rearrangement joins TRBV7-2 to TRBJ2-7; D assignment may be TRBD1 or TRBD2 (5 bases each). The germline V gene has CDR1 SGHTA and CDR2 FQGNSA. Trimming stripped 2 bases from V and 3 bases from J, with 14 bases between. The CDR3 covers 15 residues. The CDR3 here is CASSLSSGSGYEQYF. The CDR3 DNA is TGTGCCAGCAGCTTAAGTTCAGGGAGCGGCTACGAGCAGTACTTC.

The rearrangement uses TRBV4-3 and TRBJ2-5; 8 nucleotides agree with TRBD1. The CDR3 is 14 residues long. Germline V CDR1 and CDR2: LGHNA, YSLEER. V lost 4 bases to trimming and J lost 5 bases; unmatched junction nucleotides: 6. The CDR3: CASSPGQGVETQYF. DNA of the CDR3: TGCGCCAGCAGCCCCGGACAGGGAGTTGAGACCCAGTACTTC.